Each of the 16 T cell receptor beta chains below was sequenced from the same sample in a study of T cell responses to AZD1222 COVID-19 vaccine. The repertoire was sequenced with immunoSEQ multiplex PCR; TCRdb's copy has only in-frame clones and lacks some. Among 100,000 to 150,000 clones listed, 90% were seen once. The source was peripheral blood, collected on day 0 of MenACWY control vaccination. The receptors here all came from an adult in good health.

The gene calls are TRBV7-2 and TRBJ1-6; a weak D match, TRBD1 (5 bases). Trimming took off 2 bases at V and 7 bases at J, with 12 bases between the two ends. The CDR3 has 15 residues. Looked up from germline, CDR1 is SGHTA and CDR2 is FQGNSA. The CDR3 nucleotides are TGTGCCAGCAGCTTACGGTGGGGCGGCAATTCACCCCTCCACTTT. Protein sequence: CASSLRWGGNSPLHF. Supplemented by reference TRBV7-2 and TRBJ1-6, the full variable domain reads GAGVSQSPSNKVTEKGKDVELRCDPISGHTALYWYRQSLGQGLEFLIYFQGNSAPDKSGLPSDRFSAERTGGSVSTLTIQRTQQEDSAVYLCASSLRWGGNSPLHFGNGTRLTVT.

This rearrangement joins TRBV15 to TRBJ1-5; D unclear. This CDR3 spans 14 amino acids. The V and J ends lost 1 base and 0 bases respectively, with 4 bases between them. The germline CDR1 and CDR2 sequences are LNHNV and YYDKDF (reference sequence). CDR3 in DNA: TGTGCCACCAGCAGAGGGGTTAGCAATCAGCCCCAGCATTTT. As protein: CATSRGVSNQPQHF.

This clone has just a few counts. The rearrangement uses TRBV3-1 (or the pseudogene TRBV3-2) and TRBJ2-1; D uncertain. This CDR3 spans 13 amino acids. Germline V lookup: CDR1 LGHDT, CDR2 YNNKEL (reference sequence). V was clipped by 0 bases and J by 6 bases, with 6 bases between them. CDR3 in DNA: TGTGCCAGCAGCCAAGATCCCTCCAATGAGCAGTTCTTC. This encodes CASSQDPSNEQFF.

The rearrangement joins TRBV19 to TRBJ2-6; D not resolved. This CDR3 is built from 15 residues. The germline gives CDR1 LNHDA, CDR2 SQIVND (reference sequence). Trimming took off 3 bases at V and 0 bases at J, with 6 bases between the two ends. The CDR3: CASSMGGSGANVLTF. CDR3 coding DNA: TGTGCCAGTAGTATGGGTGGCTCTGGGGCCAACGTCCTGACTTTC.

This rearrangement joins TRBV5-4 to TRBJ2-5, with 8 bases identical to TRBD2. V lost 4 bases to trimming and J lost 4 bases; unmatched junction nucleotides: 9. Germline V gene data show CDR1 as SGHNT and CDR2 as YYREEE (reference sequence). The CDR3 loop spans 15 amino acids. The DNA of the CDR3 is TGTGCCAGCAGCATGGGGATAAGCGGGAGAGAGACCCAGTACTTC. It yields the protein CASSMGISGRETQYF.

The CDR3 nucleotides are TGTGCCAGCAGCCCCTCCCAGTCCTATGGCTACACCTTC. Its protein product is CASSPSQSYGYTF. The chain combines TRBV7-9 with TRBJ1-2; D remains ambiguous. CDR1 SEHNR and CDR2 FQNEAQ come from the germline V gene (reference sequence). CDR3 length: 13 amino acids. V was pared by 5 bases and J by 4 bases, with 11 bases between.

The chain couples TRBV7-8 to TRBJ1-1; D not certain. V was cut by 1 base and J by 1 base, with 10 bases left in between. The CDR3 consists of 15 residues. The germline V gene encodes CDR1 SGHVS and CDR2 FQNEAQ. Here the CDR3 reads CASSLVGGGNTEAFF. CDR3 nucleotides: TGTGCCAGCAGCTTAGTTGGAGGAGGGAACACTGAAGCTTTCTTT.

V usage is TRBV6-1 and J usage is TRBJ2-1, with 12 positions matching TRBD2. CDR1 and CDR2 from the germline V gene are MNHNS and SASEGT. The junction had 3 bases not matched to a gene; V was cut back by 3 bases and J by 0 bases. CDR3 length equals 17 residues. The CDR3 protein is CASSDPSGRASYNEQFF. CDR3 DNA sequence: TGTGCCAGCAGTGACCCTAGCGGGAGGGCCTCCTACAATGAGCAGTTCTTC.

CDR3 DNA sequence: TGTGCCAGCAGTTTACGGCGGACAGGCGGGGAGACCCAGTACTTC. It translates to CASSLRRTGGETQYF. V gene TRBV27 combines with J gene TRBJ2-5; 7 nucleotides agree with TRBD1. The CDR3 runs 15 residues. With V trimmed by 2 bases and J by 5 bases, 8 bases remained unmatched. Germline V gene data show CDR1 as MNHEY and CDR2 as SMNVEV (reference sequence).

The chain joins TRBV4-2 to TRBJ1-3; 7 nucleotides align to TRBD1. Trimming at V came to 0 bases and at J to 1 base, leaving 12 bases not matched to a gene. Per germline, CDR1 LGHNA and CDR2 YNFKEQ. The CDR3 loop spans 19 amino acids. CDR3 in amino acids: CASSQDWAGGVKSGNTIYF. CDR3 DNA: TGTGCCAGCAGCCAAGATTGGGCAGGGGGAGTTAAATCTGGAAACACCATATATTTT.

This chain joins TRBV5-1 and TRBJ2-5, with D perhaps given as TRBD1 or TRBD2 (6 bases each). The ends were cut back, 4 bases at V and 5 bases at J, with 18 bases in the middle. The CDR3 has 15 amino acids. Germline V CDR1 and CDR2: SGHRS, YFSETQ. CDR3 sequence reads: CASSPGAGIPETQYF. As DNA, the CDR3 is TGCGCCAGCAGCCCAGGGGCGGGGATCCCTGAGACCCAGTACTTC.

The V gene is TRBV3-1 (or the pseudogene TRBV3-2), the J gene TRBJ2-3; possible D gene TRBD2, 5 bases. The CDR3 loop spans 14 amino acids. The germline V and J ends were trimmed by 3 bases and 5 bases, with 12 bases remaining between them. Germline V CDR1 and CDR2: LGHDT, YNNKEL (reference sequence). CDR3 DNA: TGTGCCAGCAGCCAGCCGGGGAATGGAGATACGCAGTATTTT. It is translated as CASSQPGNGDTQYF.

The rearrangement uses TRBV7-9 and TRBJ2-1; D uncertain. V dropped 1 base and J dropped 0 bases, with 10 bases sitting between them. Germline V gene sequence: CDR1 SEHNR, CDR2 FQNEAQ (reference sequence). This CDR3 is built from 16 residues. The CDR3 nucleotides are TGTGCCAGCAGCTTAGGAGTCTGGAGCTCCTACAATGAGCAGTTCTTC. Translation: CASSLGVWSSYNEQFF.

The V gene is TRBV30, the J gene TRBJ2-1; 11 nucleotides align to TRBD2. Germline V gene lookup returns CDR1 GTSNPN and CDR2 SVGIG (reference sequence). J was trimmed by 7 bases and V by 6 bases; bases with no gene match: 17. This CDR3 region has 17 residues. The CDR3 loop reads CACAGFSGRASINEQFF. DNA of the CDR3: TGTGCCTGTGCCGGGTTTAGCGGGAGGGCCAGTATAAATGAGCAGTTCTTC.

The gene calls are TRBV5-1 and TRBJ1-2; D unclear. This CDR3 spans 13 amino acids. In germline, CDR1 is SGHRS, CDR2 YFSETQ. The V end lost 4 bases, the J end lost 7 bases, and 14 bases lay between the germline ends. CDR3: CASSEDLEPGYTF. In DNA form, the CDR3 reads TGCGCCAGCAGCGAGGACCTAGAGCCTGGCTACACCTTC.

The CDR3 sequence: CSASGEKLFF. Written as DNA, the CDR3 is TGCAGTGCTAGTGGTGAAAAACTGTTTTTT. V usage is TRBV20-1 and J usage is TRBJ1-4; D remains ambiguous. This CDR3 has 10 residues. CDR1 is DFQATT and CDR2 is SNEGSKA in the germline V gene (reference sequence). The V end lost 3 bases, the J end lost 7 bases, and 3 bases lay between the germline ends.